Below, 21 T cell receptor beta chains from the same sample are listed, as sequenced in a study of blood T cell repertoires in COVID-19. Sequencing was performed with immunoSEQ multiplex PCR; in TCRdb, only in-frame clones are kept and a portion is missing. The sample contains some 52,000 clones, just over 85% of which appear only once. Material for sequencing was peripheral blood. The origin of the receptors is a man aged 65 to 79 with acute or convalescent COVID-19.

V gene TRBV5-1 combines with J gene TRBJ2-1; 7 nucleotides line up with TRBD2. With 0 bases clipped from V and 10 bases from J, the junction kept 19 bases outside the gene matches. The CDR3 runs 18 residues. Germline V gene lookup returns CDR1 SGHRS and CDR2 YFSETQ. The CDR3 DNA is TGCGCCAGCAGCTTGGGGGTTGGGGCGGGAGCCATGTCTTGGGAGCAGTTCTTC. Protein: CASSLGVGAGAMSWEQFF. The whole variable domain, filled in from reference TRBV5-1 and TRBJ2-1, reads KAGVTQTPRYLIKTRGQQVTLSCSPISGHRSVSWYQQTPGQGLQFLFEYFSETQRNKGNFPGRFSGRQFSNSRSEMNVSTLELGDSALYLCASSLGVGAGAMSWEQFFGPGTRLTVL.

The chain has TRBV7-2 and TRBJ2-2, with D tentatively TRBD2 (6 bases). V was trimmed by 2 bases and J by 7 bases, leaving 17 bases between them. The germline gives CDR1 SGHTA, CDR2 FQGNSA. The CDR3 length is 16 residues. The CDR3 region is CASSLMASVVYGELFF. The CDR3 coding sequence is TGTGCCAGCAGCTTAATGGCTAGCGTCGTTTACGGGGAGCTGTTTTTT.

This chain uses TRBV5-4 with TRBJ2-6; 9 positions match TRBD1. CDR3 length equals 17 residues. The J segment lost 0 bases and the V segment lost 3 bases, leaving 4 bases of the junction unmatched. Germline assignment: CDR1 SGHNT and CDR2 YYREEE (reference sequence). The CDR3, as DNA: TGTGCCAGCAGCTCAAGGACAGGGGACTCTGGGGCCAACGTCCTGACTTTC. Protein product: CASSSRTGDSGANVLTF.

The rearrangement uses TRBV5-4 and TRBJ1-4; D not resolved. From germline, CDR1 is SGHNT and CDR2 YYREEE (reference sequence). The CDR3 covers 13 residues. V was clipped by 1 base and J by 8 bases, with 9 bases between them. The CDR3 DNA is TGTGCCAGCAGCTTGTTAGAGGAGGAAAAACTGTTTTTT. This sequence encodes CASSLLEEEKLFF.

V is TRBV5-4 and J is TRBJ1-2; unclear D gene. CDR3 length: 11 residues. Trimming cost V 0 bases and J 6 bases, with 3 bases left between them. Germline-derived CDR1 and CDR2 are SGHNT and YYREEE (reference sequence). CDR3 region: CASSLANGYTF. CDR3 in DNA: TGTGCCAGCAGCTTGGCCAATGGCTACACCTTC.

This clone counts as medium-sized (0.01 to 0.1%). The chain couples TRBV11-3 to TRBJ2-1; 7 bases match TRBD1. CDR1 SGHNT and CDR2 YENEEA come from the germline V gene. CDR3 length equals 15 residues. Trimming cost V 5 bases and J 6 bases; bases outside gene matches: 10. The CDR3 loop is CASSPTGTEGNEQFF. CDR3 coding DNA: TGTGCCAGCAGCCCCACCGGGACAGAGGGCAATGAGCAGTTCTTC.

The chain recombines TRBV4-3 with TRBJ2-1, with D tentatively TRBD2 (6 bases). V lost 0 bases to trimming and J lost 7 bases, with 16 bases between them. Germline V gives CDR1 LGHNA, CDR2 YSLEER. This CDR3 has 16 residues. CDR3 protein: CASSQDGAGGGNEQFF. CDR3 bases: TGCGCCAGCAGCCAAGATGGGGCCGGGGGTGGGAATGAGCAGTTCTTC.

This chain uses TRBV9 with TRBJ2-2; 7 bases are shared with TRBD1. V lost 7 bases and J lost 4; bases outside the gene matches: 7. The CDR3 contains 14 residues. Germline assignment: CDR1 SGDLS and CDR2 YYNGEE. CDR3 sequence reads: CASSGDSRTGELFF. The CDR3, as DNA: TGTGCCAGCTCCGGGGACAGCCGCACCGGGGAGCTGTTTTTT.

The V gene is TRBV7-2, the J gene TRBJ1-1; a possible D gene is TRBD1 (6 bases). The CDR3 consists of 15 residues. The V end was cut by 4 bases, the J end by 3 bases, with 15 bases between. CDR1 and CDR2 (germline): SGHTA, FQGNSA. DNA for the CDR3: TGTGCCAGCAGCTCGAGCCAATGGGGGCACACTGAAGCTTTCTTT. Its translation: CASSSSQWGHTEAFF.

The chain is built from TRBV14 and TRBJ2-2, with TRBD1 as a possible D gene (7 bases). In germline, CDR1 is SGHDN, CDR2 FVKESK. Trimming took 6 bases from V and 4 from J, leaving 12 bases between them. The CDR3 extends over 14 amino acids. CDR3 region: CASRRQGGTGELFF. The DNA for the CDR3 is TGTGCCAGCAGGAGACAGGGAGGCACCGGGGAGCTGTTTTTT.

The chain links TRBV7-2 to TRBJ2-2; a weak D match, TRBD2 (5 bases). CDR3 length: 15 residues. The germline gives CDR1 SGHTA, CDR2 FQGNSA. Trimming took off 3 bases at V and 0 bases at J, with 8 bases between the two ends. The CDR3 reads CASSFRGSNTGELFF. CDR3 nucleotide sequence: TGTGCCAGCAGCTTCCGGGGTTCGAACACCGGGGAGCTGTTTTTT.

The chain has TRBV19 and TRBJ1-2; no definite D call. Germline-derived CDR1 and CDR2 are LNHDA and SQIVND (reference sequence). This CDR3 has 15 residues. Trimming took 1 base from V and 5 from J, leaving 14 bases between them. In DNA form, the CDR3 reads TGTGCCAGTAGTATAGTACCCACCGGTTCGTATGGCTACACCTTC. The encoded protein is CASSIVPTGSYGYTF.

This clone was observed a single time. This chain uses TRBV9 with TRBJ2-2; TRBD1 matches at 7 bases. The germline CDR1 and CDR2 sequences are SGDLS and YYNGEE. V gave up 6 bases and J gave up 5 bases; unmatched junction bases: 10. The CDR3 has 15 residues. The CDR3: CASTVRDRGTGELFF. DNA for the CDR3: TGTGCCAGCACCGTCCGGGACAGAGGAACCGGGGAGCTGTTTTTT.

J is TRBJ1-1 and V is TRBV10-3; the D gene is possibly TRBD1 (6 bases). Germline-derived CDR1 and CDR2 are ENHRY and SYGVKD. The V and J ends lost 3 bases and 0 bases respectively, with 11 bases between them. The length of the CDR3 is 15 residues. CDR3 sequence reads: CAISERGGLNTEAFF. CDR3 in DNA: TGTGCCATCAGTGAACGGGGGGGCCTGAACACTGAAGCTTTCTTT.

This rearrangement joins TRBV9 to TRBJ1-3; TRBD1 might be the D (6 bases). The CDR3 is 15 amino acids. Looked up from germline, CDR1 is SGDLS and CDR2 is YYNGEE. Deletions cut 1 base from V and 2 bases from J, with 10 bases between. As DNA, the CDR3 is TGTGCCAGCAGCGTATCCAACAGGGCTGGAAACACCATATATTTT. Encoded protein: CASSVSNRAGNTIYF.

This chain links TRBV21-1 with TRBJ2-7; the table names TRBD2, a call not compared with the DNA. TRBV21-1 is termed a pseudogene. CDR3 length equals 17 residues. The chain's CDR3 is CASSPPMSGGGPYEQYF. CDR3 bases: TGTGCCAGCAGCCCCCCGATGAGCGGGGGGGGGCCTTACGAGCAGTACTTC.

This clone was found a few times. The V gene is TRBV27, the J gene TRBJ2-6, with TRBD1 identical over 9 bases. V shed 2 bases and J 4 bases; nucleotides not matched to a gene: 9. CDR1 MNHEY and CDR2 SMNVEV come from the germline V gene (reference sequence). The CDR3 has 18 residues. This CDR3 reads CASSLRDRAAGGANVLTF. The DNA of the CDR3 is TGTGCCAGCAGTTTACGGGACAGGGCGGCTGGAGGGGCCAACGTCCTGACTTTC.

The genes are TRBV27 and TRBJ1-1, with D possibly being TRBD1 (5 bases). The CDR3 is 15 amino acids. V dropped 6 bases and J dropped 4 bases, with 18 bases sitting between them. From germline, CDR1 is MNHEY and CDR2 SMNVEV (reference sequence). CDR3 residues: CASRGAGRATTEAFF. The CDR3, as DNA: TGTGCCAGCAGAGGGGCCGGGAGGGCGACCACTGAAGCTTTCTTT.

In the case of this clone: No DNA is shown, since the ends of the CDR3 on it are uncertain; the CDR3 is the one TCRdb lists. The same CDR3 arises from other DNA sequences in this sample as well. V and J are TRBV28 and TRBJ1-3; the D call of TRBD1 is as the table states it, not checked on the DNA. Germline V lookup: CDR1 MDHEN, CDR2 SYDVKM. 13 amino acids form the CDR3, both terminal residues included. CDR3 region: CASSFGSGNTIYF.

V usage is TRBV3-1 (or the pseudogene TRBV3-2) and J usage is TRBJ1-3; tentatively, D is TRBD1 (5 bases). The V gene lost 5 bases and the J gene lost 4 bases, with 18 bases spanning the gap. The CDR3 contains 16 residues. Germline assignment: CDR1 LGHDT and CDR2 YNNKEL (reference sequence). CDR3 coding DNA: TGTGCCAGCAGCACGAGACAGCCAACGAGAGGAAACACCATATATTTT. Protein: CASSTRQPTRGNTIYF.

V gene TRBV4-1 combines with J gene TRBJ2-5; the match to TRBD1 covers 7 bases. There are 16 residues in the CDR3. With 6 bases clipped from V and 2 bases from J, the junction kept 12 bases outside the gene matches. The germline V gene encodes CDR1 MGHRA and CDR2 YSYEKL. This CDR3 is CASRNTGTALQETQYF. CDR3 sequence (DNA): TGCGCCAGCAGAAATACCGGGACAGCACTTCAAGAGACCCAGTACTTC.